These T cell receptor beta chains were read from a single sample in a study of blood T cells in healthy people across ages. TCRdb fed the 5' RACE reads into MiXCR, producing one record per CDR3 protein. The data contain about 1.7 million distinct CDR3 sequences, 28% of them seen just once; the ten biggest clones take up less than 9.5%. The sequenced material came from blood. The origin of the receptors is a woman in her thirties in good health. Each CDR3 is given with its conserved first and last residue. The D gene is left open where the match is weak. Clone size is shown for a subset of rows, as once, few, many or a class of expanded clone.

clone_size: many; cdr3_length: 14; d_call: TRBD2; v_call: TRBV24-1; j_call: TRBJ2-1; cdr3_nt: TGTGCCACCAGTGATGTGCTAGCGGGAGCACAGCAGTTCTTC; cdr3_aa: CATSDVLAGAQQFF
clone_size: NA; cdr3_length: 15; d_call: NA; v_call: TRBV11-3; j_call: TRBJ2-1; cdr3_nt: TGTGCCAGCAGCTTTGATGGGGGTTCGAATGAGGAGCAGTTCTTC; cdr3_aa: CASSFDGGSNEEQFF
clone_size: few; cdr3_length: 11; d_call: NA; v_call: TRBV7-2; j_call: TRBJ2-1; cdr3_nt: TGTGCCAGCAGCTTAATTCTTGAGCAGTTCTTC; cdr3_aa: CASSLILEQFF
clone_size: few; cdr3_length: 16; d_call: NA; v_call: TRBV4-1; j_call: TRBJ2-1; cdr3_nt: TGCGCCAGCAGCCAAGAAAGGACAAGGGGTTTCGGTGAGCAGTTCTTC; cdr3_aa: CASSQERTRGFGEQFF
clone_size: NA; cdr3_length: 16; d_call: NA; v_call: TRBV21-1; j_call: TRBJ2-4; cdr3_nt: TGTGCCAGCAGCAAGGGGGAGCGCCCAGCCAAAAACATTCAGTACTTC; cdr3_aa: CASSKGERPAKNIQYF
clone_size: NA; cdr3_length: 16; d_call: TRBD2; v_call: TRBV11-2; j_call: TRBJ2-1; cdr3_nt: TGTGCCAGCAGCCGCCCGGGGTTAGCGGGAGGCGGTGAGCAGTTCTTC; cdr3_aa: CASSRPGLAGGGEQFF
clone_size: NA; cdr3_length: 15; d_call: TRBD2; v_call: TRBV2; j_call: TRBJ2-1; cdr3_nt: TGTGCCAGCAGTGAAGAGGCGGGAGTAGGCAATGAGCAGTTCTTC; cdr3_aa: CASSEEAGVGNEQFF
clone_size: many; cdr3_length: 14; d_call: NA; v_call: TRBV12-3/TRBV12-4; j_call: TRBJ2-7; cdr3_nt: TGTGCCAGCAGTCCGAGGGTTAGTTCCTACGAGCAGTACTTC; cdr3_aa: CASSPRVSSYEQYF
clone_size: NA; cdr3_length: 14; d_call: TRBD2; v_call: TRBV6-5; j_call: TRBJ2-2; cdr3_nt: TGTGCCACCTCTTTGCTAGCGGGCACCGGGGAGCTGTTTTTT; cdr3_aa: CATSLLAGTGELFF
clone_size: once; cdr3_length: 16; d_call: NA; v_call: TRBV7-2; j_call: TRBJ1-5; cdr3_nt: TGTGCCAGCAGCTTAGCGAATCGGGGGGTAGGTCAGCCCCAGCATTTT; cdr3_aa: CASSLANRGVGQPQHF
clone_size: few; cdr3_length: 17; d_call: TRBD1; v_call: TRBV4-2; j_call: TRBJ1-2; cdr3_nt: TGTGCCAGCCAAGAAGGGGACAGGGGGTTCCGCTACGGGGGCTACACCTTC; cdr3_aa: CASQEGDRGFRYGGYTF
clone_size: NA; cdr3_length: 13; d_call: NA; v_call: TRBV9; j_call: TRBJ1-5; cdr3_nt: TGTGCCAGCTCCCCCGGGGGGCATCAGCCCCAGCATTTT; cdr3_aa: CASSPGGHQPQHF
clone_size: few; cdr3_length: 13; d_call: NA; v_call: TRBV2; j_call: TRBJ2-3; cdr3_nt: TGTGCCAGCACGCCTAGCGGCACAGATACGCAGTATTTT; cdr3_aa: CASTPSGTDTQYF
clone_size: many; cdr3_length: 12; d_call: TRBD1; v_call: TRBV20-1; j_call: TRBJ2-7; cdr3_nt: TGCAGTGCTAACAGGGGCTCCTACGAGCAGTACTTC; cdr3_aa: CSANRGSYEQYF
clone_size: once; cdr3_length: 12; d_call: TRBD1; v_call: TRBV2; j_call: TRBJ2-1; cdr3_nt: TGTGCCAGCAGATCCACAGGGGTTGAGCAGTTCTTC; cdr3_aa: CASRSTGVEQFF
clone_size: few; cdr3_length: 13; d_call: NA; v_call: TRBV24-1; j_call: TRBJ2-1; cdr3_nt: TGTGCCACCAGTGATTTGGACTACAATGAGCAGTTCTTC; cdr3_aa: CATSDLDYNEQFF
clone_size: once; cdr3_length: 14; d_call: TRBD2; v_call: TRBV9; j_call: TRBJ2-5; cdr3_nt: TGTGCCGGCAGCGCGCTACTAGCGGGGGAGACCCAGTACTTC; cdr3_aa: CAGSALLAGETQYF
clone_size: NA; cdr3_length: 15; d_call: NA; v_call: TRBV7-2; j_call: TRBJ2-1; cdr3_nt: TGTGCCAGCAGCTTAGGAGCGACGACCTACAATGAGCAGTTCTTC; cdr3_aa: CASSLGATTYNEQFF
clone_size: NA; cdr3_length: 13; d_call: NA; v_call: TRBV9; j_call: TRBJ2-3; cdr3_nt: TGTGCCAGCAGCGTAGACCTGCCAGATACGCAGTATTTT; cdr3_aa: CASSVDLPDTQYF
clone_size: few; cdr3_length: 18; d_call: NA; v_call: TRBV20-1; j_call: TRBJ2-1; cdr3_nt: TGCAGTGCTAACTGGGGACCCCAGGGGGGGCCACCCTACAATGAGCAGTTCTTC; cdr3_aa: CSANWGPQGGPPYNEQFF
clone_size: NA; cdr3_length: 15; d_call: TRBD2; v_call: TRBV6-2/TRBV6-3; j_call: TRBJ2-1; cdr3_nt: TGTGCCAGCACACTAGCGGGGGCCCACCAAGAGACCCAGTTCTTC; cdr3_aa: CASTLAGAHQETQFF
clone_size: few; cdr3_length: 14; d_call: NA; v_call: TRBV14; j_call: TRBJ2-5; cdr3_nt: TGTGTCAGCAGCCAAGATCCCAGGCAAGAGACCCAGTACTTC; cdr3_aa: CVSSQDPRQETQYF
clone_size: NA; cdr3_length: 16; d_call: NA; v_call: TRBV19; j_call: TRBJ1-6; cdr3_nt: TGTGCCAGTAGTATGGGCCGACAGGCCAAGAATTCACCCCTCCACTTT; cdr3_aa: CASSMGRQAKNSPLHF
clone_size: NA; cdr3_length: 16; d_call: TRBD1; v_call: TRBV25-1; j_call: TRBJ2-1; cdr3_nt: TGTGCCAGCAGCGGGACAGGGGGCACCTCCTACAATGAGCAGTTCTTC; cdr3_aa: CASSGTGGTSYNEQFF
clone_size: NA; cdr3_length: 16; d_call: TRBD2; v_call: TRBV7-3; j_call: TRBJ2-3; cdr3_nt: TGTGCCAGCAGCCAACTAGCGGGGGCGAACACAGATACGCAGTATTTT; cdr3_aa: CASSQLAGANTDTQYF
clone_size: few; cdr3_length: 15; d_call: TRBD2; v_call: TRBV6-5; j_call: TRBJ2-7; cdr3_nt: TGTGCCAGCAGACCCAGCGGGAGAAATGTCAATGAGCAGTACTTC; cdr3_aa: CASRPSGRNVNEQYF
clone_size: few; cdr3_length: 14; d_call: NA; v_call: TRBV20-1; j_call: TRBJ2-3; cdr3_nt: TGCAGTGCTAGAGACCTGGGGTCTGGAGATACGCAGTATTTT; cdr3_aa: CSARDLGSGDTQYF
clone_size: many; cdr3_length: 20; d_call: TRBD1; v_call: TRBV3-1; j_call: TRBJ2-5; cdr3_nt: TGTGCCAGCAGCCAAGAATTTCTTAAACCGGGACAGGAATACCAAGAGACCCAGTACTTC; cdr3_aa: CASSQEFLKPGQEYQETQYF
clone_size: NA; cdr3_length: 13; d_call: NA; v_call: TRBV11-2; j_call: TRBJ1-1; cdr3_nt: TGTGCCAGCAGCAAAGGGACCAGGCGTGAAGCTTTCTTT; cdr3_aa: CASSKGTRREAFF
clone_size: NA; cdr3_length: 15; d_call: NA; v_call: TRBV20-1; j_call: TRBJ1-2; cdr3_nt: TGCAGTGCTAGAGGTCCCTGGGGGCAAGGGGGTGGCTACACCTTC; cdr3_aa: CSARGPWGQGGGYTF
clone_size: NA; cdr3_length: 14; d_call: NA; v_call: TRBV6-5; j_call: TRBJ1-3; cdr3_nt: TGTGCCAGCCGCTTGAGGGGGGCACGGGACACCATATATTTT; cdr3_aa: CASRLRGARDTIYF
clone_size: once; cdr3_length: 14; d_call: NA; v_call: TRBV2; j_call: TRBJ2-1; cdr3_nt: TGTGCCAGCAGTGGACAGGGAGGCTCCTATGAGCAGTTCTTC; cdr3_aa: CASSGQGGSYEQFF
clone_size: NA; cdr3_length: 12; d_call: TRBD1; v_call: TRBV12-3/TRBV12-4; j_call: TRBJ2-7; cdr3_nt: TGTGCCAGCAGGACAGGGGTACTTCGGCAGTACTTC; cdr3_aa: CASRTGVLRQYF
clone_size: NA; cdr3_length: 16; d_call: TRBD1; v_call: TRBV5-1; j_call: TRBJ1-2; cdr3_nt: TGCGCCAGCAGCCCACAGGGGAGACGGAGCAGCTATGGCTACACCTTC; cdr3_aa: CASSPQGRRSSYGYTF
clone_size: NA; cdr3_length: 14; d_call: NA; v_call: TRBV7-9; j_call: TRBJ2-7; cdr3_nt: TGTGCCAGCAGCCACCGACCACAGGGATACGAGCAGTACTTC; cdr3_aa: CASSHRPQGYEQYF
clone_size: NA; cdr3_length: 12; d_call: NA; v_call: TRBV6-6; j_call: TRBJ1-2; cdr3_nt: TGTGCCAGCACTAACCCGGGCTATAGCTACACCTTC; cdr3_aa: CASTNPGYSYTF
clone_size: NA; cdr3_length: 15; d_call: TRBD1; v_call: TRBV20-1; j_call: TRBJ2-7; cdr3_nt: TGCAGTGCTAGTTCGAAGGACAGGATGACCTACGAGCAGTACTTC; cdr3_aa: CSASSKDRMTYEQYF
clone_size: NA; cdr3_length: 16; d_call: NA; v_call: TRBV9; j_call: TRBJ1-6; cdr3_nt: TGTGCCAGCAGCCTTACCCTGGACCCGGGGAATTCACCCCTCCACTTT; cdr3_aa: CASSLTLDPGNSPLHF
clone_size: NA; cdr3_length: 14; d_call: NA; v_call: TRBV20-1; j_call: TRBJ2-5; cdr3_nt: TGCAGTGCGACCATTACAGGTAGCCAAGAGACCCAGTACTTC; cdr3_aa: CSATITGSQETQYF
clone_size: NA; cdr3_length: 16; d_call: TRBD1; v_call: TRBV19; j_call: TRBJ1-1; cdr3_nt: TGTGCCAGTAGTAACCCGGGACAGGGGACGACCACTGAAGCTTTCTTT; cdr3_aa: CASSNPGQGTTTEAFF
clone_size: few; cdr3_length: 14; d_call: NA; v_call: TRBV9; j_call: TRBJ1-1; cdr3_nt: TGTGCCAGCAGCGTAGATCTTTCGAACACTGAAGCTTTCTTT; cdr3_aa: CASSVDLSNTEAFF
clone_size: many; cdr3_length: 15; d_call: TRBD2; v_call: TRBV20-1; j_call: TRBJ2-7; cdr3_nt: TGCAGTGCGGAACTTAGGACTAGCGGGAGAGGTGAGCAGTACTTC; cdr3_aa: CSAELRTSGRGEQYF